This entry describes one T cell receptor beta chain. Its specificity is unknown. Assay: immunoSEQ multiplex PCR; the TCRdb copy retains only in-frame clones and omits some. In the table there are under 110,000 clones, roughly nine tenths of which are singletons. The CDR3 runs 11 residues. The germline V and J ends were trimmed by 2 bases and 8 bases, with 6 bases remaining between them. The V gene's germline CDR1 is MNHEY and CDR2 SVGEGT. This sample was included in a study of T cell responses to AZD1222 COVID-19 vaccine. Study conclusions and caveats: Two AZD1222 doses significantly raised spike-specific TCR breadth and depth over controls. In all cases, repertoires were sampled only after the peak T cell response.

This TCR came from an adult in good health. The rearrangement links TRBV6-2 or TRBV6-3 to TRBJ1-2; a possible D gene is TRBD1 (5 bases). The sample in question was peripheral blood, obtained on day 0 of AZD1222 vaccination. The CDR3 sequence: CASSYAGGYTF. The CDR3 DNA reads TGTGCCAGCAGTTACGCAGGGGGCTACACCTTC.